The T cell receptor (beta chain) described here comes from a study of metastatic and nonmetastatic thyroid tumors. Study at large: The comparison covered peripheral blood and tumor or nodule tissue in malignant and benign thyroid patients.

The CDR3 contains 14 residues. Germline CDR1 MDHEN, CDR2 SYDVKM. V lost 4 bases to trimming and J lost 7 bases, with 14 bases between them. General observations from the study: In both blood and tumor samples, TCR beta diversity was reported significantly higher for malignant than benign nodules.

The table lists this clone with many counts. Its specificity is unknown. Original data processing: Clinicopathological groups supplied CDR3 differences that were used to build a distant-metastasis classifier for papillary thyroid cancer. TCRdb ran MiXCR on the PCR reads. The V and J calls come from TCRdb's annotation, not from the publication. The repertoire holds roughly 61,000 clones, with roughly 4% as singletons. Patients were all untreated before their thyroid surgery. The receptor's source is a female donor with papillary thyroid cancer or a benign thyroid nodule (not recorded which). Some clones in this sample may be carry-over from other donors' samples. The specimen sequenced was blood. The J gene is TRBJ1-5, the V gene TRBV28; D may be TRBD1 (6 bases). The CDR3 loop reads CASSYTGNGQPQHF. CDR3 DNA: TGTGCCAGCAGTTATACAGGGAACGGGCAGCCCCAGCATTTT.